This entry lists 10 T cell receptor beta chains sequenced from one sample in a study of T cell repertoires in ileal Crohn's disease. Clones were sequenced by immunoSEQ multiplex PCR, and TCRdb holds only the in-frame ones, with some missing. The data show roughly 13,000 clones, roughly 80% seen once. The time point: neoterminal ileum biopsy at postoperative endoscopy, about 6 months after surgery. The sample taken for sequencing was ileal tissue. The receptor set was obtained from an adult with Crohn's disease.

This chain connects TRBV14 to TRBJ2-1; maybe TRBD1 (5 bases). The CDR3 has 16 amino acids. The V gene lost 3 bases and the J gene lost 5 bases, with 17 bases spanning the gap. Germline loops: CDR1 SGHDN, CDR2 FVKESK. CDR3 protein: CASSHHRARVNNEQFF. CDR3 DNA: TGTGCCAGCAGCCATCACCGGGCCAGGGTAAACAATGAGCAGTTCTTC.

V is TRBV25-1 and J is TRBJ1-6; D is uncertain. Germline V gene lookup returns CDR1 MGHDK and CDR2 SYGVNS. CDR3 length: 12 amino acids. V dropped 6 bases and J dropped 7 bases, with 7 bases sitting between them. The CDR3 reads CASRSGNSPLHF. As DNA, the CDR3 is TGTGCCAGCAGATCCGGGAATTCACCCCTCCACTTT.

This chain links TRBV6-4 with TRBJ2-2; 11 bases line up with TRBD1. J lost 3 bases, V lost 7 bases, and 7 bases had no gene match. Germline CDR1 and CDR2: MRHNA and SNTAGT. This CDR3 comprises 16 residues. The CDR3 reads CASKVSGQGDTGELFF. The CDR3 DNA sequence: TGTGCCAGCAAAGTGTCGGGACAGGGGGACACCGGGGAGCTGTTTTTT.

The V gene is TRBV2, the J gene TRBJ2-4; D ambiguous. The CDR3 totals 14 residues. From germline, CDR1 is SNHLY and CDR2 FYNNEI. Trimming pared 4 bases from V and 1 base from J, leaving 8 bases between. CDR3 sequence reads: CASSGTRAKNIQYF. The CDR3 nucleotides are TGTGCCAGCAGTGGAACGAGGGCCAAAAACATTCAGTACTTC.

This CDR3 is CSAGFGETQYF. In nucleotides, the CDR3 is TGCAGTGCTGGATTCGGGGAGACCCAGTACTTC. The J gene is TRBJ2-5, the V gene TRBV20-1; D is undetermined. Germline V gene data show CDR1 as DFQATT and CDR2 as SNEGSKA (reference sequence). Trimming took 5 bases from V and 5 from J, leaving 9 bases between them. The CDR3 extends over 11 amino acids.

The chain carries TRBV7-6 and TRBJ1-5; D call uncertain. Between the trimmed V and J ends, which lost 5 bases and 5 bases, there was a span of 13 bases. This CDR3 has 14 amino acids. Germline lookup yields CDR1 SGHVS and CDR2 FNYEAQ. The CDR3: CASSPHSGYQPQHF. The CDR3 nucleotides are TGTGCCAGCAGCCCGCATTCGGGGTATCAGCCCCAGCATTTT.

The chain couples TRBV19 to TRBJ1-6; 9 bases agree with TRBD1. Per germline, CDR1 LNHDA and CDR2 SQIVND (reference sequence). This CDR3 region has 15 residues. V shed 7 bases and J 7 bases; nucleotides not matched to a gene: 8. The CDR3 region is CASNPGTGLNSPLHF. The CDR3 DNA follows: TGTGCCAGTAACCCCGGGACAGGGTTGAATTCACCCCTCCACTTT.

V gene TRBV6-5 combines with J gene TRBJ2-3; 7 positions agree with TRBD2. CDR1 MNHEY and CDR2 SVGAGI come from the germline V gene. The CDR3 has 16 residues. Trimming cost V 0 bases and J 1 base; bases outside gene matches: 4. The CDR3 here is CASSYSSGARTDTQYF. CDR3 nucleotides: TGTGCCAGCAGTTACTCGAGCGGGGCCCGCACAGATACGCAGTATTTT.

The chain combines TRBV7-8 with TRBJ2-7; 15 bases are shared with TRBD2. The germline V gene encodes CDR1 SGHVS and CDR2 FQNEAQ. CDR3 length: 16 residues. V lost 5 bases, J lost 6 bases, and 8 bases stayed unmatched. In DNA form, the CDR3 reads TGTGCCAGCAGCCCCTCCAGGGGACTAGCGGGAGGCGAGCAGTACTTC. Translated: CASSPSRGLAGGEQYF.

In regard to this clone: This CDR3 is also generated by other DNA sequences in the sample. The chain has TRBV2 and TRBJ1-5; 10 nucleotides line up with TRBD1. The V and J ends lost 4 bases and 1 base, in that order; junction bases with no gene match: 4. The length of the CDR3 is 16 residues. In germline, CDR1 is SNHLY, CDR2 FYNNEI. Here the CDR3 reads CASSGQGARSNQPQHF. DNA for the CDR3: TGTGCCAGCAGTGGACAGGGGGCAAGGAGCAATCAGCCCCAGCATTTT.